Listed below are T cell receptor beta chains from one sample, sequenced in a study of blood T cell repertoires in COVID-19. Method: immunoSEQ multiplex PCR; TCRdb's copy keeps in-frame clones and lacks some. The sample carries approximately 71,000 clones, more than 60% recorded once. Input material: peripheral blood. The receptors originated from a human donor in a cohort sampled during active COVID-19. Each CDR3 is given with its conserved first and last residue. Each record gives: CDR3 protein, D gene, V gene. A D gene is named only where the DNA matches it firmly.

CDR3aa: CASSPQAFGEQYF
d_gene: -
v_gene: TRBV14

CDR3aa: CASSPRLAGGNIQYF
d_gene: TRBD2
v_gene: TRBV4-3

CDR3aa: CASSRGLAGVIYNEQFF
d_gene: TRBD2
v_gene: TRBV5-1

CDR3aa: CASSPAGISNQPQHF
d_gene: -
v_gene: TRBV6-5

CDR3aa: CASSSTGETQYF
d_gene: TRBD1
v_gene: TRBV5-4

CDR3aa: CASGRSYEQYF
d_gene: -
v_gene: TRBV12-3/TRBV12-4

CDR3aa: CASSLAQTTGGKETQYF
d_gene: TRBD1
v_gene: TRBV7-9

CDR3aa: CASSRDSSPGEQYF
d_gene: TRBD1
v_gene: TRBV7-2

CDR3aa: CASSYFGASGTSYEQYF
d_gene: TRBD2
v_gene: TRBV6-2/TRBV6-3

CDR3aa: CASSYSSVPPGEQYF
d_gene: -
v_gene: TRBV6-2/TRBV6-3

CDR3aa: CATSETRQGFGEQFF
d_gene: TRBD1
v_gene: TRBV15

CDR3aa: CATSLPGQGRSGANVLTF
d_gene: TRBD1
v_gene: TRBV15

CDR3aa: CASSLDREYGYTF
d_gene: TRBD1
v_gene: TRBV7-2

CDR3aa: CASSFGDSNQPQHF
d_gene: -
v_gene: TRBV5-1